These 2 T cell receptor beta chains originate from one sample sequenced in a study of radiotherapy plus CTLA-4 blockade in lung cancer. The protocol was immunoSEQ multiplex PCR, while the TCRdb copy is restricted to in-frame clones and leaves out a portion. Among some 73,000 clones, under 85% were seen once, and the ten largest hold approximately 0.81%. This material consisted of peripheral blood, taken from a patient treated with radiotherapy plus ipilimumab. Source of these receptors: a human donor with non-small cell lung cancer who had stable disease on radiotherapy plus ipilimumab.

The V and J genes are TRBV5-1 and TRBJ1-2; 8 positions agree with TRBD1. Germline V gene lookup returns CDR1 SGHRS and CDR2 YFSETQ. Trimming at V came to 0 bases and at J to 8 bases, leaving 15 bases not matched to a gene. The CDR3 is 17 residues long. CDR3 loop: CASSLVGQGVTSWGYTF. The CDR3 DNA follows: TGCGCCAGCAGCTTGGTAGGACAGGGAGTAACGAGTTGGGGCTACACCTTC.

The chain combines TRBV18 with TRBJ2-7; D tentatively fits TRBD1 or TRBD2 (5 bases each). V was pared by 3 bases and J by 2 bases, with 11 bases between. Per germline, CDR1 KGHSH and CDR2 LQKENI. The CDR3 spans 14 residues. In DNA form, the CDR3 reads TGTGCCAGCTCACCGTCTCGGGACGCCTACGAGCAGTACTTC. This encodes CASSPSRDAYEQYF.